These 27 T cell receptor beta chains came from one sample sequenced in a study of PD-L1 blockade in urothelial cancer. Repertoires were generated with immunoSEQ multiplex PCR, while TCRdb's copy carries only in-frame clones and drops some. There are tens of thousands of clones in the sample; about nine tenths occur only once, and about 10% lies in the top ten. Documented time point: peripheral blood 6 weeks after treatment start. Source: PBMCs, taken around atezolizumab (anti-PD-L1) treatment. These receptor sequences come from a man in his fifties or sixties with urothelial cancer.

V usage is TRBV29-1 and J usage is TRBJ2-1; 7 bases map to TRBD1. V shed 6 bases, J shed 6 bases, and the junction held 11 bases outside the gene matches. The CDR3 has 14 residues. The germline V gene encodes CDR1 SQVTM and CDR2 ANQGSEA. CDR3 loop: CSVDGHQGVNEQFF. Here the CDR3 DNA reads TGCAGCGTCGACGGACACCAGGGGGTCAATGAGCAGTTCTTC.

V is TRBV2 and J is TRBJ1-4; D unresolved. There are 16 residues in the CDR3. Germline V CDR1 and CDR2: SNHLY, FYNNEI. Trimming removed 5 bases at V and 4 bases at J, with 17 bases between. The CDR3 region has the DNA TGTGCCAGCAGTATTCCTCCGGGGTGGGGTAATGAAAAACTGTTTTTT. Its protein is CASSIPPGWGNEKLFF.

V and J are TRBV5-1 and TRBJ1-2; TRBD1 matches at 10 bases. CDR1 and CDR2 from the germline V gene are SGHRS and YFSETQ. The ends lost 4 bases at V and 4 bases at J; junction bases unmatched: 7. The CDR3 has 15 residues. For the CDR3, the DNA is TGCGCCAGCAGCACCGGGACAGGGGATCTCTATGGCTACACCTTC. It is translated as CASSTGTGDLYGYTF.

The V and J genes are TRBV18 and TRBJ1-1, with TRBD1 matching over 8 bases. The CDR3 totals 14 residues. Looked up from germline, CDR1 is KGHSH and CDR2 is LQKENI. V gave up 6 bases and J gave up 0 bases; unmatched junction bases: 3. CDR3 sequence reads: CASSKTGVNTEAFF. Here the CDR3 DNA reads TGTGCCAGCTCCAAGACAGGGGTGAACACTGAAGCTTTCTTT.

The rearrangement uses TRBV7-2 and TRBJ2-5; 13 positions agree with TRBD2. Germline CDR1 SGHTA, CDR2 FQGNSA. The CDR3 has 13 amino acids. The V and J ends lost 4 bases and 9 bases, in that order; junction bases with no gene match: 2. Written as DNA, the CDR3 is TGTGCCAGCAGCTCACTAGCGGGGGGGCCCCAGTACTTC. Translation: CASSSLAGGPQYF.

The CDR3 DNA reads as TGTGCCAGCAGTTCAGGGGTAGAGCAAGGCTACACCTTC. Protein: CASSSGVEQGYTF. The J gene is TRBJ1-2, the V gene TRBV7-9; D may be TRBD1 (6 bases). The CDR3 has 13 residues. Trimming cost V 6 bases and J 8 bases, with 16 bases left between them. Germline CDR1 and CDR2: SEHNR and FQNEAQ (reference sequence).

The chain joins TRBV19 to TRBJ1-2, with D tentatively TRBD1 (5 bases). Germline V gene data show CDR1 as LNHDA and CDR2 as SQIVND (reference sequence). The CDR3 contains 14 residues. V was shortened by 7 bases and J by 4 bases, with 16 bases between the two germline ends. The CDR3 reads CASTATLGGYGYTF. CDR3 DNA sequence: TGTGCCAGTACCGCTACTTTGGGGGGCTATGGCTACACCTTC.

This clone was recorded once. The V call is TRBV6-6, the J call TRBJ1-1; 8 bases are a match to TRBD1. The V gene end was trimmed by 8 bases and the J gene end by 5 bases; junction bases not matched to a gene: 10. CDR3 length: 14 residues. CDR1 and CDR2 from the germline V gene are MNHNY and SVGAGI (reference sequence). The CDR3 nucleotides are TGTGCCAGCGCCTGGACAGGGAGTGATACTGAAGCTTTCTTT. It codes for CASAWTGSDTEAFF.

V and J are TRBV6-1 and TRBJ2-7, with 10 bases identical to TRBD2. CDR3 length: 15 residues. CDR1 and CDR2 from the germline V gene are MNHNS and SASEGT. J was trimmed by 3 bases and V by 6 bases; bases with no gene match: 8. The CDR3 is CASRLAGEALYEQYF. CDR3 in DNA: TGTGCCAGCAGGCTAGCGGGAGAAGCCCTCTACGAGCAGTACTTC.

The chain recombines TRBV7-9 with TRBJ1-6; 10 bases fit TRBD1. Germline V CDR1 and CDR2: SEHNR, FQNEAQ (reference sequence). After removal of 1 base from V and 9 bases from J, the junction contained 9 bases not matched to a gene. This CDR3 region has 17 residues. The CDR3 reads CASSLVLQDRGTSPLHF. Written as DNA, the CDR3 is TGTGCCAGCAGCTTAGTTTTACAGGACAGGGGGACTTCACCCCTCCACTTT.

V gene TRBV7-9 combines with J gene TRBJ1-1, with D perhaps matching TRBD1 (6 bases). CDR3 size: 15 residues. Trimming took 2 bases from V and 2 from J, leaving 12 bases between them. Looked up from germline, CDR1 is SEHNR and CDR2 is FQNEAQ (reference sequence). Written as DNA, the CDR3 is TGTGCCAGCAGCTTATTGGGGGGGCTTAACACTGAAGCTTTCTTT. Translating gives CASSLLGGLNTEAFF.

The chain couples TRBV11-2 to TRBJ2-1, with unresolved D. This CDR3 has 12 residues. Germline V gene data show CDR1 as SGHAT and CDR2 as FQNNGV. V was clipped by 2 bases and J by 7 bases, with 6 bases between them. CDR3 bases: TGTGCCAGCAGCTTATTCGGGAATGAGCAGTTCTTC. Encoded protein: CASSLFGNEQFF. The whole variable domain, filled in from reference TRBV11-2 and TRBJ2-1, reads EAGVAQSPRYKIIEKRQSVAFWCNPISGHATLYWYQQILGQGPKLLIQFQNNGVVDDSQLPKDRFSAERLKGVDSTLKIQPAKLEDSAVYLCASSLFGNEQFFGPGTRLTVL.

This clone was recorded once. The chain joins TRBV19 to TRBJ1-3, with D hard to call. This CDR3 spans 13 amino acids. Germline-derived CDR1 and CDR2 are LNHDA and SQIVND (reference sequence). V gave up 3 bases and J gave up 2 bases, with 5 bases separating them. The CDR3 coding sequence is TGTGCCAGTAGTATCAGGACTGGAAACACCATATATTTT. Amino acid sequence: CASSIRTGNTIYF.

This chain connects TRBV19 to TRBJ2-1; 7 nucleotides align to TRBD2. This CDR3 is 14 amino acids long. Trimming at V came to 0 bases and at J to 8 bases, leaving 4 bases not matched to a gene. Germline lookup yields CDR1 LNHDA and CDR2 SQIVND (reference sequence). CDR3 in amino acids: CASSIESGVDEQFF. For the CDR3, the DNA is TGTGCCAGTAGTATAGAGAGCGGGGTCGATGAGCAGTTCTTC.

The chain carries TRBV1 and TRBJ2-1; the listed D gene, TRBD1, was not tested against the DNA. TRBV1 is recorded as a pseudogene. The CDR3 extends over 15 amino acids. CDR3 region: CTSSGLTGGHNEQFF. The CDR3 region has the DNA TGCACCAGCAGCGGACTGACAGGGGGGCACAATGAGCAGTTCTTC.

To note about this clone: Other DNA sequences in this sample translate to the same CDR3. The chain is built from TRBV29-1 and TRBJ1-1; D not resolved. Between the trimmed V and J ends, which lost 4 bases and 1 base, there was a span of 7 bases. The V gene's germline CDR1 is SQVTM and CDR2 ANQGSEA. The CDR3 runs 12 residues. This CDR3 reads CSVGGQNTEAFF. CDR3 DNA sequence: TGCAGCGTTGGCGGTCAGAACACTGAAGCTTTCTTT.

The count of this clone is one. V gene TRBV6-6 combines with J gene TRBJ2-3, with D maybe TRBD1 (5 bases). V was pared by 7 bases and J by 0 bases, with 11 bases between. CDR3 length equals 14 residues. Germline loops: CDR1 MNHNY, CDR2 SVGAGI (reference sequence). For the CDR3, the DNA is TGTGCCAGCATAGGCAGGGCAAGCACAGATACGCAGTATTTT. It translates to CASIGRASTDTQYF.

This chain joins TRBV18 and TRBJ2-7; 7 bases align to TRBD1. The CDR3 extends over 15 amino acids. The junction had 12 bases not matched to a gene; V was cut back by 3 bases and J by 7 bases. Germline CDR1 KGHSH, CDR2 LQKENI. The DNA of the CDR3 is TGTGCCAGCTCACCCGTACAGGGGTTTTCGAGGGAGCAGTACTTC. This codes for CASSPVQGFSREQYF.

Here the CDR3 reads CASSFTGVILPNTEAFF. The CDR3 DNA follows: TGTGCCAGCAGCTTTACAGGGGTCATACTTCCGAACACTGAAGCTTTCTTT. This chain joins TRBV11-3 and TRBJ1-1; TRBD1 aligns across 7 bases. The CDR3 covers 17 residues. Trimming cost V 3 bases and J 1 base; bases outside gene matches: 11. Per germline, CDR1 SGHNT and CDR2 YENEEA.

This clone has a handful of counts. The chain links TRBV4-1 to TRBJ2-3; 9 positions match TRBD1. The length of the CDR3 is 16 residues. Unmatched junction bases numbered 9, after V lost 4 bases and J lost 4 bases. The germline gives CDR1 MGHRA, CDR2 YSYEKL. Here the CDR3 DNA reads TGCGCCAGCAGCCTCACAGGGGGCGCGTTAGCAGATACGCAGTATTTT. It translates to CASSLTGGALADTQYF.

This clone was picked up one time. The chain recombines TRBV11-3 with TRBJ1-3; D might be TRBD1 (6 bases). The CDR3 runs 17 residues. The V end lost 5 bases, the J end lost 2 bases, and 19 bases lay between the germline ends. In germline, CDR1 is SGHNT, CDR2 YENEEA. The CDR3 bases are TGTGCCAGCAGCCACCGCTACAGGGAAGGGCCTGGAAACACCATATATTTT. It translates to CASSHRYREGPGNTIYF.

The chain couples TRBV11-3 to TRBJ2-5, with 7 bases identical to TRBD1. The CDR3 sequence is 15 residues long. CDR1 and CDR2 (germline): SGHNT, YENEEA. V gave up 1 base and J gave up 5 bases; unmatched junction bases: 7. CDR3 DNA: TGTGCCAGCAGCTTAGGGAACAGGGGTTGGGAGACCCAGTACTTC. Protein product: CASSLGNRGWETQYF.

The chain carries TRBV29-1 and TRBJ1-5, with TRBD1 as a possible D gene (5 bases). V shed 6 bases and J shed 11 bases, with 17 bases lying between them. CDR3 length equals 12 residues. Germline-derived CDR1 and CDR2 are SQVTM and ANQGSEA. This CDR3 reads CSVLGTRGTQHF. DNA for the CDR3: TGCAGCGTCCTCGGGACCCGGGGGACCCAGCATTTT.

This chain joins TRBV30 and TRBJ1-2; D unclear. Germline V CDR1 and CDR2: GTSNPN, SVGIG (reference sequence). The CDR3 runs 13 residues. V lost 6 bases and J lost 2, with 13 bases in between. In nucleotides, the CDR3 is TGTGCCTGCCCGCTTCATACAAACTATGGCTACACCTTC. It yields the protein CACPLHTNYGYTF. The entire variable domain, with the rest obtained from reference TRBV30 and TRBJ1-2, is as follows: SQTIHQWPATLVQPVGSPLSLECTVEGTSNPNLYWYRQAAGRGLQLLFYSVGIGQISSEVPQNLSASRPQDRQFILSSKKLLLSDSGFYLCACPLHTNYGYTFGSGTRLTVV.

The chain uses TRBV7-3 and TRBJ2-2; 10 nucleotides align to TRBD1. V shed 7 bases, J shed 7 bases, and the junction held 12 bases outside the gene matches. This CDR3 comprises 16 residues. Germline V gives CDR1 SGHTA, CDR2 FQGTGA. CDR3 in DNA: TGTGCCAGCATTCGCCCGGGACAGGGGAATCTCGGGGAGCTGTTTTTT. This gives the protein CASIRPGQGNLGELFF.

The chain carries TRBV2 and TRBJ1-6; TRBD1 might be the D (6 bases). The CDR3 sequence is 15 residues long. Trimming took 6 bases from V and 9 from J, leaving 18 bases between them. Germline CDR1 reads SNHLY; CDR2 reads FYNNEI. The CDR3 coding sequence is TGTGCCAGCAGAGGACAGTGGACTCCTAGTTCACCCCTCCACTTT. It encodes CASRGQWTPSSPLHF.

This clone was recorded many times. This may be a read error, as it is one base from a much larger clone. Other DNA sequences in the same sample also yield this CDR3. The V gene is TRBV11-3, the J gene TRBJ1-1; weak D call: TRBD1 (5 bases). V was cut by 0 bases and J by 1 base, with 9 bases left in between. CDR1 is SGHNT, CDR2 YENEEA, per germline. CDR3 length: 15 amino acids. CDR3 sequence: CASSLDLTGNTEAFF. The CDR3 region has the DNA TGTGCCAGCAGCTTAGACCTAACAGGGAACACTGAAGCTTTCTTT.